This note documents a single T cell receptor beta chain sequence. The data were obtained in a study of CD8 T cells in Susac syndrome. The germline CDR1 and CDR2 sequences are SGDLS and YYNGEE. V was trimmed by 1 base and J by 5 bases, leaving 12 bases between them. The CDR3 contains 14 residues. Reverse transcription used roughly 0.45 to 1 ug RNA and random hexamers. Multiplex PCR with immunoSEQ amplified the TCR beta CDR3 across 54 Vbeta and 13 Jbeta. TCRdb re-called the immunoSEQ multiplex PCR reads with MiXCR, one entry per CDR3 protein. The data contain about 100,000 distinct CDR3 sequences, approximately 95% of them singletons. Blood CD8+ and CD4+ T cells underwent high-throughput TCR beta sequencing. Under recently defined diagnostic criteria, the patients with Susac syndrome qualified as having definite or probable disease. Negative isolation was used for CD8+ and CD4+ T cells and FACS enrichment for TEMRA cells.

Input material: CD8+ T cells from PBMCs. The source of this sequence is a human donor with Susac syndrome. The chain employs TRBV9 and TRBJ2-5, with D perhaps TRBD1 (6 bases). DNA for the CDR3: TGTGCCAGCAGCGTATCCAGGGGCCAGGAGACCCAGTACTTC. This encodes CASSVSRGQETQYF.